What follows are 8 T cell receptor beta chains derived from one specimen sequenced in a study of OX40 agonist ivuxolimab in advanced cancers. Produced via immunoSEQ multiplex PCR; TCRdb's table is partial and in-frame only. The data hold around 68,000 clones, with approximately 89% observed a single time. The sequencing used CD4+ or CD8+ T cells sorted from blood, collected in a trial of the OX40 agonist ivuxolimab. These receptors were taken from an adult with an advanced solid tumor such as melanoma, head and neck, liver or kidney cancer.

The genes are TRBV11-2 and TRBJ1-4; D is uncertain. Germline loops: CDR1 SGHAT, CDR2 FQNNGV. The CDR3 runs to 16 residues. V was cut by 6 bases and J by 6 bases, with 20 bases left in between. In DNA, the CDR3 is TGTGCCAGCAGGTTTAGTTATGGTCTTATGGATGAAAAACTGTTTTTT. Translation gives CASRFSYGLMDEKLFF.

In DNA form, the CDR3 reads TGTGCCAGCACTAGGCGGGGTCCCGGGGAGCTGTTTTTT. As protein: CASTRRGPGELFF. J is TRBJ2-2 and V is TRBV2, with D maybe TRBD2 (6 bases). V gave up 7 bases and J gave up 6 bases, with 12 bases separating them. CDR3 length: 13 residues. Germline V gene data show CDR1 as SNHLY and CDR2 as FYNNEI.

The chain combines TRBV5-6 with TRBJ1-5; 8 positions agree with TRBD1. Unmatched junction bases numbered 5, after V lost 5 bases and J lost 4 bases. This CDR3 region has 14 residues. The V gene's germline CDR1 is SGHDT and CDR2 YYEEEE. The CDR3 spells CASSRTGSNQPQHF. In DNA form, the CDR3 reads TGTGCCAGCAGTCGGACAGGGTCGAATCAGCCCCAGCATTTT.

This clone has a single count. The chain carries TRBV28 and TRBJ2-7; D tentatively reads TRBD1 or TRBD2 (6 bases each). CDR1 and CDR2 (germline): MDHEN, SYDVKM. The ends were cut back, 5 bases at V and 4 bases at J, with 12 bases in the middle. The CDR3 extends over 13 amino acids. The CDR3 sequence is CASSLVGGYEQYF. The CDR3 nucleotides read TGTGCCAGCAGTCTTGTAGGGGGGTACGAGCAGTACTTC.

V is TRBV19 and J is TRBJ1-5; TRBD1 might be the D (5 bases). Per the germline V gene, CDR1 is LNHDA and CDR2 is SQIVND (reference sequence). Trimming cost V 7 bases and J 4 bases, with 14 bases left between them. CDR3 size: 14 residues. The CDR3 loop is CASNAGMRNQPQHF. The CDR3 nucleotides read TGTGCCAGTAATGCAGGGATGAGGAATCAGCCCCAGCATTTT.

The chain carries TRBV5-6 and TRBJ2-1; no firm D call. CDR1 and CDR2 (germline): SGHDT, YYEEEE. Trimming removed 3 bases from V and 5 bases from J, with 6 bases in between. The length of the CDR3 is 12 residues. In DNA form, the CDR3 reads TGTGCCAGCAGCTATGGGGACAATGAGCAGTTCTTC. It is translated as CASSYGDNEQFF. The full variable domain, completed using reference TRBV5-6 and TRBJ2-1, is DAGVTQSPTHLIKTRGQQVTLRCSPKSGHDTVSWYQQALGQGPQFIFQYYEEEERQRGNFPDRFSGHQFPNYSSELNVNALLLGDSALYLCASSYGDNEQFFGPGTRLTVL.

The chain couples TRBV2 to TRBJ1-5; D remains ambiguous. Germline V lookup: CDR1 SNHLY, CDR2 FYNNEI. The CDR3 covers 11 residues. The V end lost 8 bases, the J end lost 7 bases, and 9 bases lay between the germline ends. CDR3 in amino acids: CASGGLQPQHF. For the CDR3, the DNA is TGTGCCAGCGGAGGTTTACAGCCCCAGCATTTT.

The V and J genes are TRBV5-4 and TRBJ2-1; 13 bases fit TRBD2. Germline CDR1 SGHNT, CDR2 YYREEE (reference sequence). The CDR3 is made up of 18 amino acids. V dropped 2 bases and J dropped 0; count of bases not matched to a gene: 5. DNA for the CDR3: TGTGCCAGCAGCTTAGGACTAGCGGGGGCTTTCTCCTACAATGAGCAGTTCTTC. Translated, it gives CASSLGLAGAFSYNEQFF.